This T cell receptor (beta chain) was captured by sequencing in a study of human T cells and chemical hapten exposure. Stated time point: patch test 3, about 24 weeks after DPC sensitization. Specified treatment: therapeutic diphenylcyclopropenone sensitization with weekly scalp DPC. Investigators collected blood before applying each patch test. Patients had alopecia, were aged 18 to 70, and were not pregnant. This clonotype appeared a few times. Germline CDR1 SGHTA, CDR2 FQGNSA. V was cut by 1 base and J by 8 bases, with 12 bases left in between. This CDR3 has 14 residues. The library labeled individual cDNA molecules by adding unique molecular identifiers to them. TCRdb reanalysed the RACE reads using MiXCR and keeps one entry per CDR3 protein. This sample has some 91,000 distinct CDR3 sequences, with 27% found just once.

The sequencing used whole blood, collected in connection with sensitization to the hapten diphenylcyclopropenone (DPC). V is TRBV7-2 and J is TRBJ2-1; D is unclear. The clonotype comes from a man in his forties with alopecia areata. Some clones in this sample may be carry-over from other donors' samples. CDR3 protein: CASSLVAIIDEQFF. The CDR3 region has the DNA TGTGCCAGCAGCTTAGTGGCAATTATTGATGAGCAGTTCTTC.